The present entry profiles one T cell receptor (beta chain) with its context. Antigen: not known. Sequencing of TCR beta, carried out with a high-throughput approach, was applied to CD8+ and CD4+ T cells from the blood. The multiple sclerosis controls consisted of treatment-naive patients with relapsing-remitting disease, either stable or active. Trimming took off 4 bases at V and 0 bases at J, with 6 bases between the two ends. This CDR3 has 12 amino acids. CDR1 is GTSNPN, CDR2 SVGIG, per germline (reference sequence). The data were obtained in a study of CD8 T cells in Susac syndrome. Overall study results and limits: An acknowledgment was made by the study that its TCR sequencing and HLA analysis involved relatively few individuals.

A quantity of roughly 0.5 to 1 ug RNA underwent reverse transcription using random hexamers. TCRdb reanalysed the immunoSEQ multiplex PCR reads using MiXCR and keeps one entry per CDR3 protein. This sample has around 130,000 distinct CDR3 sequences, with about 90% found just once. The V call is TRBV30, the J call TRBJ1-1; D uncertain. Material: CD8+ T cells from PBMCs. This clonotype originated in a human donor with multiple sclerosis. Written as DNA, the CDR3 is TGTGCCTGGAATCCCATGAACACTGAAGCTTTCTTT. The encoded protein is CAWNPMNTEAFF.